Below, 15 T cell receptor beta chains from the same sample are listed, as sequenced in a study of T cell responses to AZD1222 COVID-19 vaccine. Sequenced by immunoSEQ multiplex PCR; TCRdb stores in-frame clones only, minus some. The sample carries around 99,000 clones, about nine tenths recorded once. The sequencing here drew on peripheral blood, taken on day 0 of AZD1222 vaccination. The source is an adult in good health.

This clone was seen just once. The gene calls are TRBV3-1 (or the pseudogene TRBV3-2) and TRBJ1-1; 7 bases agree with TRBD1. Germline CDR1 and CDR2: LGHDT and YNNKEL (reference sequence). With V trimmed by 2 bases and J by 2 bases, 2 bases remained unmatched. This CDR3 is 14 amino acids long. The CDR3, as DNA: TGTGCCAGCAGCCAAACAGGGGCAAACACTGAAGCTTTCTTT. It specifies CASSQTGANTEAFF.

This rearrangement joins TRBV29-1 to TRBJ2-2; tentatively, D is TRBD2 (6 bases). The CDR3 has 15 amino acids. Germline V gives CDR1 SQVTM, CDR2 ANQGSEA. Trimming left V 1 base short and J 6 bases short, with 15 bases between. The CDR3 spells CSVEGSGLVAGELFF. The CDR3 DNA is TGCAGCGTTGAAGGTTCGGGACTCGTCGCCGGGGAGCTGTTTTTT.

The CDR3, as DNA: TGTGCCAGCAGTTATGGGCAGGGTAATGGCTACACCTTC. This codes for CASSYGQGNGYTF. The chain recombines TRBV6-5 with TRBJ1-2; a possible D gene is TRBD1 (5 bases). Looked up from germline, CDR1 is MNHEY and CDR2 is SVGAGI. Deletions cut 3 bases from V and 6 bases from J, with 11 bases between. The CDR3 covers 13 residues.

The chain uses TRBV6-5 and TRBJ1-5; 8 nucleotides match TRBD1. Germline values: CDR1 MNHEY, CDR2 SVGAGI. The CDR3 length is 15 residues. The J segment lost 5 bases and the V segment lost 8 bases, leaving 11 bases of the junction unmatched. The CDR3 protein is CASAARGRGYQPQHF. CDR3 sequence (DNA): TGTGCCAGCGCGGCCAGGGGGCGGGGGTATCAGCCCCAGCATTTT.

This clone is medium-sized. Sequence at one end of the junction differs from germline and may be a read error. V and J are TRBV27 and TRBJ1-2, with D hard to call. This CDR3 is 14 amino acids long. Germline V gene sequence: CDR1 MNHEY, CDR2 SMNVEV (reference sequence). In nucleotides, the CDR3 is TGTGCCACCAGTGACGGAAGAGCTAACTATGGCTACACCTTC. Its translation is CATSDGRANYGYTF.

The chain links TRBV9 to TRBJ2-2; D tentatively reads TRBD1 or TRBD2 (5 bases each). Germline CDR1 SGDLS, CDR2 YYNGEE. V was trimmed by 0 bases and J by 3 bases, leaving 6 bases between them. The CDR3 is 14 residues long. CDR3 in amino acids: CASSVVGDTGELFF. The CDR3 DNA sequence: TGTGCCAGCAGCGTAGTGGGGGACACCGGGGAGCTGTTTTTT.

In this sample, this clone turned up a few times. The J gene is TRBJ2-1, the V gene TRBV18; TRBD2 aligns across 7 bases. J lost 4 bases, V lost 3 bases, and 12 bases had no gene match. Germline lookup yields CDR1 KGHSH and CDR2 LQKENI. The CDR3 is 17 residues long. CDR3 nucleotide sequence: TGTGCCAGCTCACCCTTTTCACAAGCGGGACCATACAATGAGCAGTTCTTC. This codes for CASSPFSQAGPYNEQFF.

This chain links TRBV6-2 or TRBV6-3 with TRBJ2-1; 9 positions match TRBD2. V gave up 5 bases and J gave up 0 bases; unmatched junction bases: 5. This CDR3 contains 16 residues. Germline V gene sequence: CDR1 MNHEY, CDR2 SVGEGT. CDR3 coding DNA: TGTGCCAGCAGTCCACGTAGCGGGAGCTCCTACAATGAGCAGTTCTTC. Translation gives CASSPRSGSSYNEQFF.

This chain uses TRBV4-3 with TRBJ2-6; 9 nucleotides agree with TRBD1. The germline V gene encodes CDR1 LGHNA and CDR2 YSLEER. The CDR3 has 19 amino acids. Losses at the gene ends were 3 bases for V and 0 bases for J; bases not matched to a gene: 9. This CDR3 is CASSHADRGRFSGANVLTF. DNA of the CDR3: TGCGCCAGCAGCCATGCGGACAGGGGCCGTTTCTCTGGGGCCAACGTCCTGACTTTC.

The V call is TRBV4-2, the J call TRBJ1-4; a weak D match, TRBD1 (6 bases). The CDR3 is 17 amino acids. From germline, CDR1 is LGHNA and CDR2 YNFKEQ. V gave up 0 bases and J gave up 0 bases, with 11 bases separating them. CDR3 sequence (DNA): TGTGCCAGCAGCCAAGAGGAGCAGGGGACAACTAATGAAAAACTGTTTTTT. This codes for CASSQEEQGTTNEKLFF.

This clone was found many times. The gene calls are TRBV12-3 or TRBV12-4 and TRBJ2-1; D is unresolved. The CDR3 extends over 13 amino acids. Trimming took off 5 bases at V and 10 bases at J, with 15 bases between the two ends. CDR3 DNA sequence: TGTGCCAGCAGTACTGATACTTATGGGGAGCAGTTCTTC. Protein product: CASSTDTYGEQFF.

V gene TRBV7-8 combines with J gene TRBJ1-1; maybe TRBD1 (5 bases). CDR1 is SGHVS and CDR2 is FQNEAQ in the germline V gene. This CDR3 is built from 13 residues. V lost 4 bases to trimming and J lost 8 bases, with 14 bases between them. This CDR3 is CASSSFGQMEAFF. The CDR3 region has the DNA TGTGCCAGCAGCTCCTTCGGACAAATGGAAGCTTTCTTT.

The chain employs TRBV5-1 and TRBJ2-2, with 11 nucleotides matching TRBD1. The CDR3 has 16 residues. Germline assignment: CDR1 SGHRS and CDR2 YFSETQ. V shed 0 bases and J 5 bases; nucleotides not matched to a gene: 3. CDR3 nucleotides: TGCGCCAGCAGCTTGGACGGGACAGGGGGTACCGGGGAGCTGTTTTTT. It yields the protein CASSLDGTGGTGELFF. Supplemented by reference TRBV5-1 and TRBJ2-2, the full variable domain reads KAGVTQTPRYLIKTRGQQVTLSCSPISGHRSVSWYQQTPGQGLQFLFEYFSETQRNKGNFPGRFSGRQFSNSRSEMNVSTLELGDSALYLCASSLDGTGGTGELFFGEGSRLTVL.

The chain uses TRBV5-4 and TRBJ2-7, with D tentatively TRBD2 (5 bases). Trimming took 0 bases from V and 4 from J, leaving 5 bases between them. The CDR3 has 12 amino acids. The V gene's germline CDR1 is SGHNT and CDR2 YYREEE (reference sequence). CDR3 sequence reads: CASSLGEYEQYF. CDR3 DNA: TGTGCCAGCAGCTTGGGGGAGTACGAGCAGTACTTC.

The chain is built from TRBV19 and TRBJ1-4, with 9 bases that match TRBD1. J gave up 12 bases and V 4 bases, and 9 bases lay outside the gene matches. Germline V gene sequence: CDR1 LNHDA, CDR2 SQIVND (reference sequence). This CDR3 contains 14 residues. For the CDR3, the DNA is TGTGCCAGTAGTACCACCGGGACAGGGTATGAACTGTTTTTT. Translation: CASSTTGTGYELFF.